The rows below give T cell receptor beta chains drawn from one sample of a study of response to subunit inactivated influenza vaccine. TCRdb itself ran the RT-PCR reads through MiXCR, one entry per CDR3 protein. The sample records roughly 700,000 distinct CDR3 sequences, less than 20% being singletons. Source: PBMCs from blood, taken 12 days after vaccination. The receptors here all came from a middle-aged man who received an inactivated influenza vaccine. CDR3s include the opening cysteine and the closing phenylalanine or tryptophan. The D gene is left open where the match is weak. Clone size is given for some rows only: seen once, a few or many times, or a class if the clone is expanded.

CDR3 protein: CASSESTFAYEQYF; CDR3 DNA: TGTGCCAGCAGTGAGAGTACTTTCGCCTACGAGCAGTACTTC; clone size: many; J gene: TRBJ2-7; V gene: TRBV25-1; D gene: .
CDR3 protein: CASSPPLGTEAYEQYF; CDR3 DNA: TGTGCCAGCTCACCCCCTCTCGGGACAGAGGCTTACGAGCAGTACTTC; clone size: .; J gene: TRBJ2-7; V gene: TRBV18; D gene: TRBD1
CDR3 protein: CASSVLAVTDTQYF; CDR3 DNA: TGTGCCAGCAGTGTTCTAGCGGTGACAGATACGCAGTATTTT; clone size: many; J gene: TRBJ2-3; V gene: TRBV2; D gene: TRBD2
CDR3 protein: CASSVEPGLASSYNEQFF; CDR3 DNA: TGTGCCAGCAGCGTAGAACCGGGACTAGCGAGCTCCTACAATGAGCAGTTCTTC; clone size: few; J gene: TRBJ2-1; V gene: TRBV9; D gene: TRBD2
CDR3 protein: CASSYPPGGKDF; CDR3 DNA: TGTGCCAGCAGTTACCCCCCTGGGGGCAAAGACTTC; clone size: .; J gene: TRBJ2-5; V gene: TRBV6-2/TRBV6-3; D gene: .
CDR3 protein: CSVVGGNEQFF; CDR3 DNA: TGCAGCGTTGTTGGGGGCAATGAGCAGTTCTTC; clone size: many; J gene: TRBJ2-1; V gene: TRBV29-1; D gene: .
CDR3 protein: CSARGARPRPYEQYF; CDR3 DNA: TGCAGTGCCAGAGGGGCCCGCCCTAGGCCCTACGAGCAGTACTTC; clone size: few; J gene: TRBJ2-7; V gene: TRBV20-1; D gene: .
CDR3 protein: CASTRGRKETQYF; CDR3 DNA: TGTGCCAGCACTCGGGGACGAAAAGAGACCCAGTACTTC; clone size: few; J gene: TRBJ2-5; V gene: TRBV6-1; D gene: .
CDR3 protein: CASSLWISNSNQPQHF; CDR3 DNA: TGTGCCAGCAGCTTGTGGATCTCGAATAGCAATCAGCCCCAGCATTTT; clone size: .; J gene: TRBJ1-5; V gene: TRBV5-6; D gene: .
CDR3 protein: CASSLDAYSHEQYF; CDR3 DNA: TGCGCCAGCAGCTTGGACGCGTATTCCCACGAGCAGTACTTC; clone size: few; J gene: TRBJ2-7; V gene: TRBV5-1; D gene: .